This T cell receptor beta chain derives from a study of T cell responses to AZD1222 COVID-19 vaccine. The study's findings and limits: Possibly, clonal diversity was underestimated; donors were largely white British and included more females. There were repertoire samples only from the period after the peak T cell response. Spike-specific TCR breadth and depth rose after two AZD1222 doses.

Here immunoSEQ multiplex PCR was the method, and the copy in TCRdb shows in-frame clones only, minus some. The table has about 100,000 clones, under 95% seen once. Remarks on this clone: Its antigen is currently unknown.

The CDR3 runs to 13 residues. V shed 5 bases, J shed 1 base, and the junction held 2 bases outside the gene matches. Germline CDR1 reads GTSNPN; CDR2 reads SVGIG (reference sequence). The rearrangement uses TRBV30 and TRBJ2-5, with 9 bases fitting TRBD1. The TCR was taken from an adult who received the AZD1222 COVID-19 vaccine. Source: peripheral blood, taken 28 days after the second AZD1222 dose. CDR3 DNA sequence: TGTGCCTGGGGGACAGGGTTCCAAGAGACCCAGTACTTC. Translation gives CAWGTGFQETQYF.